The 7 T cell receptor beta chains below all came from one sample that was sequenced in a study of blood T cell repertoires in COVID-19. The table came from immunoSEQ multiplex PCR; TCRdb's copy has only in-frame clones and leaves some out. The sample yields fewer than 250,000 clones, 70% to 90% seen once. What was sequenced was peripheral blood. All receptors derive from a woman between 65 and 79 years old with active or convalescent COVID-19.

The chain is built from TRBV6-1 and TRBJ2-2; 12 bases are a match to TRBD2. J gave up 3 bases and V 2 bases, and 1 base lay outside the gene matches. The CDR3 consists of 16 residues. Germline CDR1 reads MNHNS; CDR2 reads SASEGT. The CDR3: CASSETSGGHTGELFF. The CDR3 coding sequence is TGTGCCAGCAGTGAAACTAGCGGGGGGCACACCGGGGAGCTGTTTTTT.

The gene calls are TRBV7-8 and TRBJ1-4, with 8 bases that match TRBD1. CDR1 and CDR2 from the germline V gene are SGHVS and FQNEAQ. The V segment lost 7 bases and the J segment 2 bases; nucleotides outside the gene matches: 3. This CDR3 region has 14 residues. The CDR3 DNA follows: TGTGCCAGCAAGACAGGGGTCACTAATGAAAAACTGTTTTTT. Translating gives CASKTGVTNEKLFF.

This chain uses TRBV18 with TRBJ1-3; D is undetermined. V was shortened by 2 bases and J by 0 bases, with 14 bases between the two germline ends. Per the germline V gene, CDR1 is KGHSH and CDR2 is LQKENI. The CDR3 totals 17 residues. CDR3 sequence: CASSPTWEALSGNTIYF. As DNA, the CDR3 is TGTGCCAGCTCACCAACCTGGGAGGCCCTCTCTGGAAACACCATATATTTT.

The CDR3 here is CASSESGVNIQYF. Written as DNA, the CDR3 is TGCGCCAGCAGTGAGTCAGGGGTAAACATTCAGTACTTC. V usage is TRBV10-1 and J usage is TRBJ2-4; D is perhaps TRBD1 (5 bases). The germline V gene encodes CDR1 WNHNN and CDR2 SYGVQD (reference sequence). The CDR3 is made up of 13 amino acids. V shed 0 bases and J shed 6 bases, with 6 bases lying between them.

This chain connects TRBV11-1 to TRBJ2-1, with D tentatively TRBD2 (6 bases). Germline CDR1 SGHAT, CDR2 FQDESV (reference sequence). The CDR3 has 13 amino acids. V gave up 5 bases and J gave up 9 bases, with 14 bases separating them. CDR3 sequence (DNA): TGTGCCAGCAGCCAATGGGGGGACTCTGAGCAGTTCTTC. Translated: CASSQWGDSEQFF. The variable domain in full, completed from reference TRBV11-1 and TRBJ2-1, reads EAEVAQSPRYKITEKSQAVAFWCDPISGHATLYWYRQILGQGPELLVQFQDESVVDDSQLPKDRFSAERLKGVDSTLKIQPAELGDSAMYLCASSQWGDSEQFFGPGTRLTVL.

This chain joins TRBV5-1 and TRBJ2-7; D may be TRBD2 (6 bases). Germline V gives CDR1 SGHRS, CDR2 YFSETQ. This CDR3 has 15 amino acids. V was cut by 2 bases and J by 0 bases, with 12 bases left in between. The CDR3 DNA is TGCGCCAGCAGCTTTCTCGGGAGCAGCTCCTACGAGCAGTACTTC. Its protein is CASSFLGSSSYEQYF.

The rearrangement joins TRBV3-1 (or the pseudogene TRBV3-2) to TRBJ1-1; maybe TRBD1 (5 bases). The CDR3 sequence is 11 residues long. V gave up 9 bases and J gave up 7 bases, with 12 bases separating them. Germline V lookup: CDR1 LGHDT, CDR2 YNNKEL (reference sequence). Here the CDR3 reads CASKGQIEAFF. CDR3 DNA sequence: TGTGCCAGTAAGGGGCAGATTGAAGCTTTCTTT.